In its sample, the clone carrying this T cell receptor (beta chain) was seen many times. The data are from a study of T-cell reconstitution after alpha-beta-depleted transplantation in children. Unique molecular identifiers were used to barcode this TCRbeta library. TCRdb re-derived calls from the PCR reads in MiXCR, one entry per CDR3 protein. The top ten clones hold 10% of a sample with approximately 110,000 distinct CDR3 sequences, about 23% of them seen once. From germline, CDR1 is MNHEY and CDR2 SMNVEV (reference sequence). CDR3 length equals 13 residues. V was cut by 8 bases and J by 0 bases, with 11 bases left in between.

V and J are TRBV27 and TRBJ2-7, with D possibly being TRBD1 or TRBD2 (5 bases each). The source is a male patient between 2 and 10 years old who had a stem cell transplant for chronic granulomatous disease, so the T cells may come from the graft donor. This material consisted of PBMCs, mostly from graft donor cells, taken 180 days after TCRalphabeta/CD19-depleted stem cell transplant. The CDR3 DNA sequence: TGTGCCAGCTCCTCCGGGGCCTCCTACGAGCAGTACTTC. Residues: CASSSGASYEQYF.